The clone carrying this TCR beta chain appeared a few times. Its antigen is currently unknown. A single record per CDR3 protein comes from TCRdb applying MiXCR to the 5' RACE reads. The sample carries some 1,700,000 distinct CDR3 sequences, more than 30% recorded once. The data originate from a study of identical twins. General study points: Within twin pairs, the out-of-frame alpha sequences they shared showed excess low generation probability.

CDR3 size: 16 residues. Trimming removed 2 bases at V and 0 bases at J, with 8 bases between. The germline CDR1 and CDR2 sequences are SEHNR and FQNEAQ (reference sequence). The receptor was derived from a newborn girl in good health. The rearrangement uses TRBV7-9 and TRBJ2-6; no clear D gene. Input material: cord blood. The CDR3 reads CASSLYWVSGANVLTF. In DNA, the CDR3 is TGTGCCAGCAGCTTATATTGGGTCTCTGGGGCCAACGTCCTGACTTTC.